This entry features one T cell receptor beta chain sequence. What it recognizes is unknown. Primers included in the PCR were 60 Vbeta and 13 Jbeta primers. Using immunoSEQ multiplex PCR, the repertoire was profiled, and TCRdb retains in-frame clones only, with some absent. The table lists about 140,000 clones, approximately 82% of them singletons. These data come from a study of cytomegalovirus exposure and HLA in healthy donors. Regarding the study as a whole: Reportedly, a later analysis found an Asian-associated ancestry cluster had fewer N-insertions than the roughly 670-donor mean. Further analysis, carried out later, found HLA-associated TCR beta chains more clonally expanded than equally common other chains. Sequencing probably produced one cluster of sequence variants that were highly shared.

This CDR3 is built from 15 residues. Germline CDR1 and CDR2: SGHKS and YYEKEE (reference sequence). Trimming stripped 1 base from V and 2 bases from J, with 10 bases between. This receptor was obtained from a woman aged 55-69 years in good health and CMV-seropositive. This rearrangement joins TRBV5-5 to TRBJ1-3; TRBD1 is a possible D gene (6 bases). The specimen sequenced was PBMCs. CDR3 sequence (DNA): TGTGCCAGCAGCTTGAGCGGGACAACTGGAAACACCATATATTTT. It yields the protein CASSLSGTTGNTIYF.